What follows are 2 T cell receptor beta chains derived from one specimen sequenced in a study of T cell repertoires in cytomegalovirus infection. TCRdb re-derived calls from the reads in MiXCR, one entry per CDR3 protein. The sample holds 200,000 to 300,000 distinct CDR3 sequences, 12% to 15% seen once. The sequenced material came from PBMCs. Every receptor here comes from a human donor in good health (CMV status not recorded). Some clones in this sample may be carry-over from other donors' samples.

This clonotype was picked up many times. V is TRBV7-6 and J is TRBJ2-3; maybe TRBD1 (6 bases). Germline lookup yields CDR1 SGHVS and CDR2 FNYEAQ. Trimming stripped 2 bases from V and 3 bases from J, with 12 bases between. CDR3 size: 15 residues. The CDR3 region is CASSLLQGWTDTQYF. Written as DNA, the CDR3 is TGTGCCAGCAGCTTACTCCAGGGGTGGACAGATACGCAGTATTTT.

The chain has TRBV5-4 and TRBJ2-7, with TRBD1 as a possible D gene (6 bases). Trimming removed 5 bases at V and 0 bases at J, with 12 bases between. Germline CDR1 reads SGHNT; CDR2 reads YYREEE (reference sequence). This CDR3 has 14 residues. This CDR3 is CASRNRVSSYEQYF. The CDR3 DNA reads as TGTGCCAGCAGAAACAGGGTGAGCTCCTACGAGCAGTACTTC.